These 23 T cell receptor beta chains share one sample of origin, sequenced in a study of control samples from healthy donors and cancer patients. TCRdb's table, derived via immunoSEQ multiplex PCR, lists solely in-frame clones and lacks some. The sample yields fewer than 85,000 clones, approximately 90% seen once. Sequencing input: blood. All receptors derive from a man over 45 in good health.

The chain is built from TRBV6-1 and TRBJ2-1; D may correspond to TRBD1 or TRBD2 (5 bases each). With 4 bases removed from V and 4 bases from J, the gap between germline ends came to 17 bases. This CDR3 region has 16 residues. CDR1 MNHNS and CDR2 SASEGT come from the germline V gene. CDR3 sequence reads: CASSGRGPEKYNEQFF. CDR3 in DNA: TGTGCCAGCAGTGGCCGGGGCCCCGAAAAATACAATGAGCAGTTCTTC.

The CDR3, as DNA: TGTGCCAGCCAGGGGCAACAGGTCTCCTACGAGCAGTACTTC. Residues: CASQGQQVSYEQYF. V and J are TRBV2 and TRBJ2-7; the D gene is possibly TRBD1 (6 bases). The length of the CDR3 is 14 residues. With 8 bases removed from V and 0 bases from J, the gap between germline ends came to 14 bases. Germline-derived CDR1 and CDR2 are SNHLY and FYNNEI.

This clone was seen only once. The chain recombines TRBV7-9 with TRBJ1-3; D unresolved. Germline CDR1 and CDR2: SEHNR and FQNEAQ (reference sequence). The ends were cut back, 5 bases at V and 0 bases at J, with 8 bases in the middle. The CDR3 is 14 residues long. The CDR3 DNA reads TGTGCCAGCAGCCTCGAAAGCTCTGGAAACACCATATATTTT. Its protein is CASSLESSGNTIYF.

The count of this clone is one. J is TRBJ1-1 and V is TRBV19; 7 bases match TRBD1. The length of the CDR3 is 14 residues. Germline V gene sequence: CDR1 LNHDA, CDR2 SQIVND (reference sequence). With 0 bases clipped from V and 4 bases from J, the junction kept 2 bases outside the gene matches. This chain's CDR3 is CASSIDRGGTEAFF. CDR3 bases: TGTGCCAGTAGTATAGACAGGGGGGGCACTGAAGCTTTCTTT.

The genes are TRBV4-2 and TRBJ2-5, with 8 bases matching TRBD2. From germline, CDR1 is LGHNA and CDR2 YNFKEQ. The CDR3 contains 18 residues. V shed 1 base, J shed 1 base, and the junction held 11 bases outside the gene matches. The CDR3 region is CASSQVFGTGGPQETQYF. The CDR3 DNA reads TGTGCCAGCAGCCAAGTGTTTGGTACGGGGGGGCCCCAAGAGACCCAGTACTTC.

J is TRBJ1-1 and V is TRBV6-6; the D is unclear. V shed 2 bases and J shed 0 bases, with 7 bases lying between them. CDR1 and CDR2 from the germline V gene are MNHNY and SVGAGI (reference sequence). This CDR3 is 14 amino acids long. This CDR3 reads CASSYRYLNTEAFF. DNA for the CDR3: TGTGCCAGCAGTTACAGGTATTTGAACACTGAAGCTTTCTTT.

The V call is TRBV5-6, the J call TRBJ1-4; a possible D gene is TRBD1 (6 bases). V lost 3 bases to trimming and J lost 5 bases, with 17 bases between them. Germline CDR1 is SGHDT and CDR2 is YYEEEE. CDR3 length: 16 amino acids. CDR3 sequence (DNA): TGTGCCAGCAGCTCCGGGGAGGACAGTAACAATGAAAAACTGTTTTTT. Its protein is CASSSGEDSNNEKLFF.

V gene TRBV27 combines with J gene TRBJ1-1; D uncertain. The germline CDR1 and CDR2 sequences are MNHEY and SMNVEV (reference sequence). This CDR3 has 16 amino acids. Trimming left V 4 bases short and J 1 base short, with 16 bases between. CDR3 DNA sequence: TGTGCCAGCAGTTCAGTCCCCCCTTCGACGAACACTGAAGCTTTCTTT. Protein: CASSSVPPSTNTEAFF.

The gene calls are TRBV9 and TRBJ1-1; 10 bases map to TRBD1. The CDR3 sequence is 14 residues long. Trimming took 4 bases from V and 6 from J; bases not matched to a gene: 6. Germline V gene lookup returns CDR1 SGDLS and CDR2 YYNGEE. CDR3: CASSSGTGVAEAFF. DNA for the CDR3: TGTGCCAGCAGCTCGGGGACAGGGGTGGCTGAAGCTTTCTTT.

The chain links TRBV4-1 to TRBJ2-3, with 7 bases aligning to TRBD2. Germline values: CDR1 MGHRA, CDR2 YSYEKL. V lost 0 bases, J lost 3 bases, and 9 bases stayed unmatched. The CDR3 has 17 residues. The CDR3 sequence: CASSQDEARLATDTQYF. The CDR3 DNA reads as TGCGCCAGCAGCCAAGATGAGGCCAGACTAGCAACAGATACGCAGTATTTT.

The chain employs TRBV7-2 and TRBJ1-3; D possibly corresponds to TRBD1 (6 bases). V was pared by 3 bases and J by 0 bases, with 18 bases between. Germline V CDR1 and CDR2: SGHTA, FQGNSA. The length of the CDR3 is 18 residues. CDR3 sequence reads: CASSLDSTQPYSGNTIYF. CDR3 coding DNA: TGTGCCAGCAGCTTGGACAGTACACAGCCGTACTCTGGAAACACCATATATTTT.

CDR3 in DNA: TGTGCCAGCAGCGCTTTCGGCGGGGCCACAACGAACACTGAAGCTTTCTTT. Protein product: CASSAFGGATTNTEAFF. The genes are TRBV7-9 and TRBJ1-1; tentative D call: TRBD1 (5 bases). CDR1 and CDR2 (germline): SEHNR, FQNEAQ (reference sequence). Trimming shortened V by 5 bases and J by 1 base, and 20 bases separated the two germline ends. CDR3 length: 17 amino acids.

This chain uses TRBV5-1 with TRBJ2-2, with 7 bases identical to TRBD1. J was trimmed by 8 bases and V by 0 bases; bases with no gene match: 16. The CDR3 extends over 18 amino acids. CDR1 is SGHRS and CDR2 is YFSETQ in the germline V gene. The CDR3 DNA reads as TGCGCCAGCAGCTTGGCCCCGACAGGGTTGAATGCGCCAGGGGAGCTGTTTTTT. This codes for CASSLAPTGLNAPGELFF.

This chain links TRBV27 with TRBJ2-7; D gene uncertain. The CDR3 totals 15 residues. Trimming left V 0 bases short and J 3 bases short, with 12 bases between. Germline loops: CDR1 MNHEY, CDR2 SMNVEV (reference sequence). CDR3 sequence: CASSLSVRIGYEQYF. CDR3 nucleotide sequence: TGTGCCAGCAGTTTATCGGTTAGGATAGGCTACGAGCAGTACTTC.

The V gene is TRBV19, the J gene TRBJ2-7; D unresolved. The CDR3 loop spans 13 amino acids. V gave up 5 bases and J gave up 5 bases, with 13 bases separating them. Per germline, CDR1 LNHDA and CDR2 SQIVND (reference sequence). The CDR3 sequence is CASSPRTLDEQYF. DNA of the CDR3: TGTGCCAGTAGTCCAAGGACGCTCGACGAGCAGTACTTC.

The V and J genes are TRBV30 and TRBJ2-3; 8 bases fit TRBD1. Germline assignment: CDR1 GTSNPN and CDR2 SVGIG (reference sequence). This CDR3 comprises 15 residues. Losses at the gene ends were 5 bases for V and 0 bases for J; bases not matched to a gene: 7. CDR3 sequence reads: CAWGTGRASTDTQYF. The CDR3 region has the DNA TGTGCCTGGGGGACAGGTCGGGCTAGCACAGATACGCAGTATTTT.

The chain carries TRBV5-1 and TRBJ2-5; a possible D gene is TRBD2 (5 bases). This CDR3 spans 17 amino acids. Germline V lookup: CDR1 SGHRS, CDR2 YFSETQ. V was shortened by 2 bases and J by 4 bases, with 21 bases between the two germline ends. The CDR3 region has the DNA TGCGCCAGCAGCTTACCGGACTTCTTTCTAAATGGAGAGACCCAGTACTTC. Protein: CASSLPDFFLNGETQYF.

The J gene is TRBJ2-7, the V gene TRBV19; D is unclear. CDR3 size: 15 residues. Looked up from germline, CDR1 is LNHDA and CDR2 is SQIVND (reference sequence). V shed 8 bases and J shed 0 bases, with 17 bases lying between them. The CDR3 DNA reads as TGTGCCAGTTCCCGGGTCATCCATTTCTCCTACGAGCAGTACTTC. This translates into CASSRVIHFSYEQYF.

This chain connects TRBV12-5 to TRBJ2-3; perhaps TRBD2 as D (7 bases). Trimming stripped 2 bases from V and 6 bases from J, with 12 bases between. The length of the CDR3 is 14 residues. CDR1 is LGHNT and CDR2 is FRNRAP in the germline V gene. CDR3 in DNA: TGTGCTAGTGGTTTGACAGGGCGGGGGGATACGCAGTATTTT. This gives the protein CASGLTGRGDTQYF. The full variable domain, with the rest looked up from reference TRBV12-5 and TRBJ2-3, is DARVTQTPRHKVTEMGQEVTMRCQPILGHNTVFWYRQTMMQGLELLAYFRNRAPLDDSGMPKDRFSAEMPDATLATLKIQPSEPRDSAVYFCASGLTGRGDTQYFGPGTRLTVL.

The chain couples TRBV18 to TRBJ2-6; D gene ambiguous. V gave up 5 bases and J gave up 4 bases, with 9 bases separating them. CDR3 length: 14 residues. Germline-derived CDR1 and CDR2 are KGHSH and LQKENI. DNA for the CDR3: TGTGCCAGCTCATCCACAACGGGGGCCAACGTCCTGACTTTC. The encoded protein is CASSSTTGANVLTF. The variable domain in full, with the rest retrieved from reference TRBV18 and TRBJ2-6, is NAGVMQNPRHLVRRRGQEARLRCSPMKGHSHVYWYRQLPEEGLKFMVYLQKENIIDESGMPKERFSAEFPKEGPSILRIQQVVRGDSAAYFCASSSTTGANVLTFGAGSRLTVL.

The V and J genes are TRBV29-1 and TRBJ1-2, with 8 nucleotides matching TRBD1. The germline CDR1 and CDR2 sequences are SQVTM and ANQGSEA. The ends lost 6 bases at V and 4 bases at J; junction bases unmatched: 7. CDR3 size: 13 residues. CDR3 loop: CSVRQGSAYGYTF. CDR3 in DNA: TGCAGCGTCCGACAGGGGAGTGCCTATGGCTACACCTTC.

This chain connects TRBV4-3 to TRBJ1-1; a weak D match, TRBD1 (5 bases). The CDR3 covers 14 residues. The germline V gene encodes CDR1 LGHNA and CDR2 YSLEER. Trimming pared 0 bases from V and 3 bases from J, leaving 8 bases between. The CDR3 DNA follows: TGCGCCAGCAGCCAAGATCTGGGGGACACTGAAGCTTTCTTT. Its protein product is CASSQDLGDTEAFF.

V and J are TRBV6-5 and TRBJ2-3; D gene uncertain. Deletions cut 6 bases from V and 5 bases from J, with 6 bases between. The CDR3 is 11 residues long. The germline gives CDR1 MNHEY, CDR2 SVGAGI. CDR3 region: CASSTLDTQYF. The CDR3 region has the DNA TGTGCCAGCAGCACTCTAGATACGCAGTATTTT.